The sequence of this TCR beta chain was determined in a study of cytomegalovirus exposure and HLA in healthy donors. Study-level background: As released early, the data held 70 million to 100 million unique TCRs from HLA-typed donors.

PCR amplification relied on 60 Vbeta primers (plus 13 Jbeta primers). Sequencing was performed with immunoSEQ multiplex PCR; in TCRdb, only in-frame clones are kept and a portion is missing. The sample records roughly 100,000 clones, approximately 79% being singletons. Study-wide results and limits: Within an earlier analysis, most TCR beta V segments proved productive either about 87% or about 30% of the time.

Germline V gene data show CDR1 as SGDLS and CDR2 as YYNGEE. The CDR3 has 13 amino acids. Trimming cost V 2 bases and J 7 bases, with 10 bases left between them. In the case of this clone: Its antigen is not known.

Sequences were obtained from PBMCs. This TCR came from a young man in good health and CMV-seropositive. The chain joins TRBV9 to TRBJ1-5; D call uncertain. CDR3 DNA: TGTGCCAGCAGCGTTCAGGATGAGCAGCCCCAGCATTTT. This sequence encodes CASSVQDEQPQHF.